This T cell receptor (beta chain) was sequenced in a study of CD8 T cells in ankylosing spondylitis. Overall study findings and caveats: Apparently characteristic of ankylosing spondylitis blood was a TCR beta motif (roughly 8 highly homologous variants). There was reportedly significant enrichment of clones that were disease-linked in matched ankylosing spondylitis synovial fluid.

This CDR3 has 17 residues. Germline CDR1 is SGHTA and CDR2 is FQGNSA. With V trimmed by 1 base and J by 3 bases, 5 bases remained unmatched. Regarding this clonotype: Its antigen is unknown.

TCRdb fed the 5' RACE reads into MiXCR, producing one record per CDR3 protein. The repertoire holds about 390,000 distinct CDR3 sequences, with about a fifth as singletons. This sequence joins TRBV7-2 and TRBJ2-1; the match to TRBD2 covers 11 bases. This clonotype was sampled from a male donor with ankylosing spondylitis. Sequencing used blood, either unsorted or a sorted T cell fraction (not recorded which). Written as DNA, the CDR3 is TGTGCCAGCAGCTTAGGGCCTCTAGCGGGAGGCTACAATGAGCAGTTCTTC. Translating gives CASSLGPLAGGYNEQFF.